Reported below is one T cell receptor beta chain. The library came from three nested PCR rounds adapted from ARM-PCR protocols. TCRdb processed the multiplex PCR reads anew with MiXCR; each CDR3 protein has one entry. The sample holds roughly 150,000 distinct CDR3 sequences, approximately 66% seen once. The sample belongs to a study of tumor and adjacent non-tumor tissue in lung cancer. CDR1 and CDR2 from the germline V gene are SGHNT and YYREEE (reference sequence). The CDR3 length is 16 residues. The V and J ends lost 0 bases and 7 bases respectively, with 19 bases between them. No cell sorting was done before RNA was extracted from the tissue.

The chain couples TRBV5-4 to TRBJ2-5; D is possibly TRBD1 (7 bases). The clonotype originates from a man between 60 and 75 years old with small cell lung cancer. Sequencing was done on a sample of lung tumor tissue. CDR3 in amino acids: CASSLELRGLGGTQYF. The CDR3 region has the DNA TGTGCCAGCAGCTTGGAGTTAAGGGGGCTGGGAGGGACCCAGTACTTC.